A single sample is the source of the 13 T cell receptor beta chains below, sequenced in a study of radiotherapy plus CTLA-4 blockade in lung cancer listed by TCRdb under 2018. The library was prepared using the immunoSEQ multiplex PCR assay. As stored in TCRdb, this immuneACCESS dataset retains in-frame rearrangements with V and J assigned. A fraction of the clones does not appear; measured against another copy, unresolved V genes explain less than half of the discrepancy, and the remainder lacks a known reason. The sample table shows roughly 32,000 clones, and approximately 70% are seen once. Of the sample, 4% is held by the ten largest clones. The sequenced sample was peripheral blood, obtained from a patient treated with radiotherapy plus ipilimumab. These receptors originate from a human donor with non-small cell lung cancer who had stable disease on radiotherapy plus ipilimumab.

This clone appeared once. The J gene is TRBJ1-2, the V gene TRBV28; D gene uncertain. The germline V gene encodes CDR1 MDHEN and CDR2 SYDVKM. CDR3 size: 11 residues. Trimming left V 5 bases short and J 2 bases short, with 3 bases between. The CDR3 region has the DNA TGTGCCAGCAGTCGGAACTATGGCTACACCTTC. It codes for CASSRNYGYTF.

The chain combines TRBV7-2 with TRBJ2-1, with D uncertain. Per the germline V gene, CDR1 is SGHTA and CDR2 is FQGNSA. The CDR3 has 13 residues. The germline V and J ends were trimmed by 1 base and 3 bases, with 4 bases remaining between them. CDR3 region: CASSLEYYNEQFF. CDR3 DNA sequence: TGTGCCAGCAGCTTAGAATACTACAATGAGCAGTTCTTC. The entire variable domain, with the rest obtained from reference TRBV7-2 and TRBJ2-1, is as follows: GAGVSQSPSNKVTEKGKDVELRCDPISGHTALYWYRQSLGQGLEFLIYFQGNSAPDKSGLPSDRFSAERTGGSVSTLTIQRTQQEDSAVYLCASSLEYYNEQFFGPGTRLTVL.

The genes are TRBV11-2 and TRBJ2-5; 9 bases are shared with TRBD2. J gave up 2 bases and V 1 base, and 2 bases lay outside the gene matches. Germline CDR1 SGHAT, CDR2 FQNNGV. This CDR3 contains 15 residues. CDR3 in DNA: TGTGCCAGCAGCTTAGGCGGGGGGGAACAAGAGACCCAGTACTTC. Encoded protein: CASSLGGGEQETQYF.

V gene TRBV5-1 combines with J gene TRBJ2-6; the D gene is possibly TRBD1 (6 bases). Germline CDR1 is SGHRS and CDR2 is YFSETQ. Trimming pared 5 bases from V and 4 bases from J, leaving 13 bases between. This CDR3 comprises 15 residues. In DNA form, the CDR3 reads TGCGCCAGCAGTCTGGGGGCGCCGGGGGCCAACGTCCTGACTTTC. This gives the protein CASSLGAPGANVLTF.

The V gene is TRBV7-2, the J gene TRBJ2-1, with 9 bases aligning to TRBD1. CDR3 length: 17 residues. CDR1 is SGHTA, CDR2 FQGNSA, per germline. The J segment lost 4 bases and the V segment lost 5 bases, leaving 12 bases of the junction unmatched. CDR3 bases: TGTGCCAGCAGCGGCACCGGTCAAGGGACAGGGTACAATGAGCAGTTCTTC. Protein product: CASSGTGQGTGYNEQFF.

The chain uses TRBV14 and TRBJ1-2, with 7 bases identical to TRBD1. Unmatched junction bases numbered 7, after V lost 2 bases and J lost 7 bases. Germline V lookup: CDR1 SGHDN, CDR2 FVKESK. The CDR3 covers 14 residues. The CDR3 coding sequence is TGTGCCAGCAGCCAACCACAGGGGATAGGTGGCTACACCTTC. Its translation: CASSQPQGIGGYTF. The whole variable domain, filled in from reference TRBV14 and TRBJ1-2, reads EAGVTQFPSHSVIEKGQTVTLRCDPISGHDNLYWYRRVMGKEIKFLLHFVKESKQDESGMPNNRFLAERTGGTYSTLKVQPAELEDSGVYFCASSQPQGIGGYTFGSGTRLTVV.

In its sample, this clone was seen once. This chain uses TRBV6-5 with TRBJ2-7; possibly TRBD2 for D (6 bases). Germline CDR1 reads MNHEY; CDR2 reads SVGAGI. Trimming left V 6 bases short and J 0 bases short, with 15 bases between. This CDR3 has 15 amino acids. The CDR3, as DNA: TGTGCCAGCAGCCCCGTCTTCGGGGGCTCCTACGAGCAGTACTTC. Translation gives CASSPVFGGSYEQYF.

The chain carries TRBV6-1 and TRBJ2-3, with no clear D. This CDR3 spans 12 amino acids. Trimming cost V 8 bases and J 2 bases, with 8 bases left between them. Per the germline V gene, CDR1 is MNHNS and CDR2 is SASEGT. The CDR3 region is CASLRDTDTQYF. The CDR3, as DNA: TGTGCCAGCTTAAGAGACACAGATACGCAGTATTTT.

The chain uses TRBV28 and TRBJ2-3; D might be TRBD2 (5 bases). This CDR3 has 14 residues. Germline V CDR1 and CDR2: MDHEN, SYDVKM. V was trimmed by 3 bases and J by 0 bases, leaving 7 bases between them. The CDR3 nucleotides read TGTGCCAGCAGTTTGCAGCGGAGCACAGATACGCAGTATTTT. Its translation is CASSLQRSTDTQYF.

In its sample, this clone was seen a few times. The V call is TRBV28, the J call TRBJ2-2, with D unresolved. The CDR3 loop spans 15 amino acids. The germline V and J ends were trimmed by 3 bases and 0 bases, with 8 bases remaining between them. Looked up from germline, CDR1 is MDHEN and CDR2 is SYDVKM. The CDR3 region has the DNA TGTGCCAGCAGTTTGGTCTTAGCGAACACCGGGGAGCTGTTTTTT. This encodes CASSLVLANTGELFF. The entire variable domain, with the rest obtained from reference TRBV28 and TRBJ2-2, is as follows: DVKVTQSSRYLVKRTGEKVFLECVQDMDHENMFWYRQDPGLGLRLIYFSYDVKMKEKGDIPEGYSVSREKKERFSLILESASTNQTSMYLCASSLVLANTGELFFGEGSRLTVL.

The J gene is TRBJ1-1, the V gene TRBV19, with 7 bases identical to TRBD1. J lost 6 bases, V lost 3 bases, and 1 base had no gene match. The V gene's germline CDR1 is LNHDA and CDR2 SQIVND (reference sequence). The CDR3 is 12 residues long. The CDR3 DNA reads as TGTGCCAGTAGTATGGGACAGTCTGAAGCTTTCTTT. This encodes CASSMGQSEAFF.

The genes are TRBV7-9 and TRBJ1-5, with 10 nucleotides matching TRBD1. J gave up 9 bases and V 1 base, and 9 bases lay outside the gene matches. Germline V CDR1 and CDR2: SEHNR, FQNEAQ (reference sequence). This CDR3 has 16 residues. CDR3 bases: TGTGCCAGCAGCTTAGGTTCGGGGACAGGGGTGAGGCCCCAGCATTTT. Translating gives CASSLGSGTGVRPQHF.

The V and J genes are TRBV7-8 and TRBJ1-1; D not resolved. The CDR3 totals 13 residues. Germline CDR1 is SGHVS and CDR2 is FQNEAQ. V gave up 0 bases and J gave up 1 base, with 3 bases separating them. CDR3 bases: TGTGCCAGCAGCTTAGCAGAGAACACTGAAGCTTTCTTT. Its protein product is CASSLAENTEAFF. Combining the CDR3 with reference TRBV7-8 and TRBJ1-1 gives the whole variable domain GAGVSQSPRYKVAKRGQDVALRCDPISGHVSLFWYQQALGQGPEFLTYFQNEAQLDKSGLPSDRFFAERPEGSVSTLKIQRTQQEDSAVYLCASSLAENTEAFFGQGTRLTVV.